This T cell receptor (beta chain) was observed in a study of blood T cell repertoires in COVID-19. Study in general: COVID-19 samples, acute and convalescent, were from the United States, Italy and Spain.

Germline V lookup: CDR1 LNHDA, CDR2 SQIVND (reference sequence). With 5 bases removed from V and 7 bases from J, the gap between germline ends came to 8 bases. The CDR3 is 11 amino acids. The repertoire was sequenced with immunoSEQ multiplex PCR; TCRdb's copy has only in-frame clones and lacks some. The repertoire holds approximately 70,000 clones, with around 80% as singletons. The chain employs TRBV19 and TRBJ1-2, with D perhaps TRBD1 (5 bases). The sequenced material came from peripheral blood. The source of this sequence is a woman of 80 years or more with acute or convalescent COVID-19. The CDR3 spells CASSLGPGYTF. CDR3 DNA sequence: TGTGCCAGTAGTCTGGGGCCTGGCTACACCTTC. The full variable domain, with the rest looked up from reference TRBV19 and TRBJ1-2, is DGGITQSPKYLFRKEGQNVTLSCEQNLNHDAMYWYRQDPGQGLRLIYYSQIVNDFQKGDIAEGYSVSREKKESFPLTVTSAQKNPTAFYLCASSLGPGYTFGSGTRLTVV.